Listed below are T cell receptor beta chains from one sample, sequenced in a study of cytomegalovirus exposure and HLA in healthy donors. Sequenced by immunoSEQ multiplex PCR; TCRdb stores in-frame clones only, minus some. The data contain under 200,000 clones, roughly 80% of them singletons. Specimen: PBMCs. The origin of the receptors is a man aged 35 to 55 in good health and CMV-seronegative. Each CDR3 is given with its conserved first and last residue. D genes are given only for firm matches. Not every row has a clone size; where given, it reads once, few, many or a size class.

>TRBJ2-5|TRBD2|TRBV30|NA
TGTGCCTGGAGTGCCACTAGGACTAGCGGGGGCACCGGGTGCCAGTACTTC
CAWSATRTSGGTGCQYF
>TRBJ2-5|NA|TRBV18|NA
TGTGCCAGCTCACTAGGCACAGGGGAGACCCAGTACTTC
CASSLGTGETQYF
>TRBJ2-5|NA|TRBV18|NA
TGTGCCAGCTCACCGAATGGGCGGACAGACCATAGGGAGACCCAGTACTTC
CASSPNGRTDHRETQYF
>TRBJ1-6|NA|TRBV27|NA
TGTGCCAGCAGTGCCCGCAGTTCACCCCTCCACTTT
CASSARSSPLHF
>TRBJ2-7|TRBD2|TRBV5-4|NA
TGTGCCAGCAGTCTTGGGACTAGCGGGCTCTCCTACGAGCAGTACTTC
CASSLGTSGLSYEQYF
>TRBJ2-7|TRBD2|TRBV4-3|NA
TGCGCCAGCAGCCAAGATTCTAGCGGAAAATCCTACGAGCAGTACTTC
CASSQDSSGKSYEQYF
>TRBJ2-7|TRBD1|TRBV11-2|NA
TGTGCCAGCAGCTTAGAGGCAGGGGGCTACGAGCAGTACTTC
CASSLEAGGYEQYF
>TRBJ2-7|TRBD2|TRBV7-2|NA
TGTGCCAGCAGCTTAACAGGGACTAGCGGGATGCACTCCTACGAGCAGTACTTC
CASSLTGTSGMHSYEQYF
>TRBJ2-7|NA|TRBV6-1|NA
TGTGCCAGCAGCTGGGACACAATCTACGAGCAGTACTTC
CASSWDTIYEQYF
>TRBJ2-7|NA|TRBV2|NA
TGTGCCAGCAGTGAAGCGGGGCCAGGAGAGCAGTACTTC
CASSEAGPGEQYF
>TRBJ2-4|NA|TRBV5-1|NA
TGCGCCAGCAGCACAGGAACGGACGGAGACTTCGCCAAAAACATTCAGTACTTC
CASSTGTDGDFAKNIQYF
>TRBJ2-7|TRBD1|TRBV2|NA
TGTGCCAGCATTCCCCGGGACAGGGTCTACGAGCAGTACTTC
CASIPRDRVYEQYF
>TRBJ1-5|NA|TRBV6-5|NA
TGTGCCAGCAGTTTGATTTTGGGCCAGCCCCAGCATTTT
CASSLILGQPQHF
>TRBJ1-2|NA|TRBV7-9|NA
TGTGCCAGCACCACCGCCTTTACAGCTGGCTACACCTTC
CASTTAFTAGYTF
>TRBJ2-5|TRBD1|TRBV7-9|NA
TGTGCCAGCAGCCAGAATTCCTGGACAGGGCAACAAGAGACCCAGTACTTC
CASSQNSWTGQQETQYF
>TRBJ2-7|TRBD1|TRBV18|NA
TGTGCCAGCTCACGAGGACAGGGGAGCTCCTACGAGCAGTACTTC
CASSRGQGSSYEQYF
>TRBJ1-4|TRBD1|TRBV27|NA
TGTGCCAGCGGGGACAGGGAGGGTGAAAAACTGTTTTTT
CASGDREGEKLFF
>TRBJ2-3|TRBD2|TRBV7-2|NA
TGTGCCAGCAGCTTAGGCACTAGCGGGGGGGTAGATACGCAGTATTTT
CASSLGTSGGVDTQYF
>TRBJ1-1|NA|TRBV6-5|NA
TGTGCCAGCAGCTACCTCGGGAGGCAAGCTTTCTTT
CASSYLGRQAFF
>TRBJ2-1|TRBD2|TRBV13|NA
TGTGCCAGCAGCTTATCCTCTGGGGGAGGGCCCTTCAATGAGCAGTTCTTC
CASSLSSGGGPFNEQFF
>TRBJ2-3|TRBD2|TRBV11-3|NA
TGTGCCAGCAGCCACAGCGGGGGCAGGTTTACAGATACGCAGTATTTT
CASSHSGGRFTDTQYF
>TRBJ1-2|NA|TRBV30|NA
TGTGCCTGGATCCCGGGGAGGGGCTATGGCTACACCTTC
CAWIPGRGYGYTF
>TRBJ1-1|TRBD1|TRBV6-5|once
TGTGCCAGCAGTAGGGACAGGACATACACTGAAGCTTTCTTT
CASSRDRTYTEAFF
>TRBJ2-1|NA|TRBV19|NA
TGTGCCAGTAGTATTCTTGGCGGGTACTCCTACAATGAGCAGTTCTTC
CASSILGGYSYNEQFF
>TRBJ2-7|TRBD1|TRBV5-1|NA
TGCGCCAGCAGCCGACAGGGGGCCTACGAGCAGTACTTC
CASSRQGAYEQYF
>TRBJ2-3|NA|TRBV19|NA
TGTGCCAGTCTTGGGGGCCGGGGGGCGGTAACAGATACGCAGTATTTT
CASLGGRGAVTDTQYF
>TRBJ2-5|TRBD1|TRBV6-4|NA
TGTGCCAGCACCACACCCCAGGGACAGGTCGGGACCCAGTACTTC
CASTTPQGQVGTQYF
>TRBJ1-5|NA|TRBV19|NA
TGTGCCAGTCACCCGAGTCCAGGGTTGAGCAATCAGCCCCAGCATTTT
CASHPSPGLSNQPQHF
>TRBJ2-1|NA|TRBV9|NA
TGTGCCAGCAGCGTAGGCACAGGGTGGGGCAATGAGCAGTTCTTC
CASSVGTGWGNEQFF